What follows are 21 T cell receptor beta chains derived from one specimen sequenced in a study of blood T cell repertoires in COVID-19. The data were produced by immunoSEQ multiplex PCR, yet TCRdb's version contains in-frame clones alone and is incomplete. The sample contains more than 25,000 clones, 86% of which appear only once. The sample was peripheral blood. Source of these receptors: a human donor with active COVID-19. The donor label of this sample is uncertain.

The V call is TRBV5-1, the J call TRBJ1-3; a possible D gene is TRBD1 (5 bases). The V end lost 7 bases, the J end lost 8 bases, and 22 bases lay between the germline ends. The CDR3 contains 15 residues. Germline V gene lookup returns CDR1 SGHRS and CDR2 YFSETQ. This chain's CDR3 is CASGRDGRIGDTIYF. In nucleotides, the CDR3 is TGCGCCAGCGGGAGGGACGGACGGATTGGGGACACCATATATTTT.

The chain combines TRBV28 with TRBJ1-2, with no clear D. In germline, CDR1 is MDHEN, CDR2 SYDVKM. V was cut by 11 bases and J by 4 bases, with 14 bases left in between. The CDR3 length is 12 residues. Here the CDR3 reads CAARRGSYGYTF. The CDR3 bases are TGTGCCGCGCGTCGGGGTTCCTATGGCTACACCTTC.

This rearrangement joins TRBV27 to TRBJ2-7; tentative D call: TRBD1 (6 bases). Per germline, CDR1 MNHEY and CDR2 SMNVEV (reference sequence). Trimming took off 0 bases at V and 3 bases at J, with 9 bases between the two ends. The CDR3 is 14 amino acids. The CDR3 loop reads CASSLSGAFYEQYF. The CDR3 DNA reads TGTGCCAGCAGTTTATCGGGGGCATTCTACGAGCAGTACTTC.

This chain joins TRBV28 and TRBJ2-1; no clear D. The germline V gene encodes CDR1 MDHEN and CDR2 SYDVKM. The CDR3 is 14 residues long. V was trimmed by 7 bases and J by 2 bases, leaving 12 bases between them. The CDR3 DNA reads TGTGCCAGCAAGCGTAACGGCCCCTACAATGAGCAGTTCTTC. This codes for CASKRNGPYNEQFF.

The chain is built from TRBV19 and TRBJ2-2; 7 bases are a match to TRBD2. Per germline, CDR1 LNHDA and CDR2 SQIVND (reference sequence). After removal of 0 bases from V and 5 bases from J, the junction contained 9 bases not matched to a gene. The CDR3 extends over 17 amino acids. For the CDR3, the DNA is TGTGCCAGTAGTATAGATCCCACTCCTAGCGGTACCGGGGAGCTGTTTTTT. Translation gives CASSIDPTPSGTGELFF. The full variable domain, completed using reference TRBV19 and TRBJ2-2, is DGGITQSPKYLFRKEGQNVTLSCEQNLNHDAMYWYRQDPGQGLRLIYYSQIVNDFQKGDIAEGYSVSREKKESFPLTVTSAQKNPTAFYLCASSIDPTPSGTGELFFGEGSRLTVL.

This clone was seen just once. The chain couples TRBV14 to TRBJ2-3, with TRBD1 identical over 9 bases. The CDR3 runs 23 residues. V lost 5 bases and J lost 3; bases outside the gene matches: 30. Germline V lookup: CDR1 SGHDN, CDR2 FVKESK. The CDR3 sequence is CASSVPGQGDEKAPREITDTQYF. DNA for the CDR3: TGTGCCAGCAGCGTACCGGGACAGGGTGACGAAAAGGCACCTCGAGAAATAACAGATACGCAGTATTTT.

The genes are TRBV18 and TRBJ2-1, with TRBD1 matching 7 bases. Germline V gives CDR1 KGHSH, CDR2 LQKENI. V gave up 2 bases and J gave up 4 bases; unmatched junction bases: 5. The CDR3 covers 15 residues. The CDR3: CASSPEGQIYNEQFF. CDR3 DNA: TGTGCCAGCTCACCAGAGGGACAGATTTACAATGAGCAGTTCTTC.

V usage is TRBV7-3 and J usage is TRBJ2-1; TRBD2 matches 10 bases. Germline-derived CDR1 and CDR2 are SGHTA and FQGTGA. The J segment lost 6 bases and the V segment lost 3 bases, leaving 2 bases of the junction unmatched. This CDR3 is 14 amino acids long. CDR3 nucleotides: TGTGCCAGCAGCTTCAGCGGGGGGGCCAATGAGCAGTTCTTC. Protein sequence: CASSFSGGANEQFF.

The V and J genes are TRBV6-2 or TRBV6-3 and TRBJ2-5; a weak D match, TRBD2 (6 bases). The CDR3 length is 13 residues. The ends were cut back, 2 bases at V and 5 bases at J, with 9 bases in the middle. Germline CDR1 MNHEY, CDR2 SVGEGT. CDR3 residues: CASSYGTVETQYF. CDR3 bases: TGTGCCAGCAGTTACGGGACTGTGGAGACCCAGTACTTC.

The V call is TRBV9, the J call TRBJ1-4, with 10 positions matching TRBD1. The germline CDR1 and CDR2 sequences are SGDLS and YYNGEE. The junction had 3 bases not matched to a gene; V was cut back by 3 bases and J by 4 bases. This CDR3 region has 15 residues. This chain's CDR3 is CASSARTGGNEKLFF. The CDR3 DNA follows: TGTGCCAGCAGCGCCCGGACAGGGGGTAATGAAAAACTGTTTTTT.

The chain uses TRBV6-5 and TRBJ2-5, with TRBD2 matching over 9 bases. Germline lookup yields CDR1 MNHEY and CDR2 SVGAGI. V gave up 0 bases and J gave up 10 bases; unmatched junction bases: 12. The CDR3 covers 16 residues. The CDR3 loop reads CASSYSTRGISGGQYF. The CDR3 DNA sequence: TGTGCCAGCAGTTACTCGACTCGCGGGATTAGCGGGGGCCAGTACTTC.

The gene calls are TRBV29-1 and TRBJ2-3; 8 nucleotides align to TRBD2. Germline V lookup: CDR1 SQVTM, CDR2 ANQGSEA. The CDR3 is 14 residues long. V lost 7 bases to trimming and J lost 1 base; unmatched junction nucleotides: 7. CDR3 nucleotides: TGCAGCGGCTCCTACGGGGGGGGCACAGATACGCAGTATTTT. This codes for CSGSYGGGTDTQYF.

This rearrangement joins TRBV4-2 to TRBJ2-6; D is uncertain. V was cut by 5 bases and J by 2 bases, with 10 bases left in between. CDR3 size: 15 residues. CDR1 and CDR2 from the germline V gene are LGHNA and YNFKEQ. The CDR3 DNA reads TGTGCCAGCAGCGACACGAACCCTGGGGCCAACGTCCTGACTTTC. Its translation is CASSDTNPGANVLTF.

This chain joins TRBV6-5 and TRBJ2-7; a possible D gene is TRBD1 (7 bases). V gave up 6 bases and J gave up 6 bases, with 15 bases separating them. The CDR3 covers 13 residues. Per germline, CDR1 MNHEY and CDR2 SVGAGI. The CDR3 nucleotides read TGTGCCAGCAGCGCAGGGGGACTGAGCGAGCAGTACTTC. Its protein product is CASSAGGLSEQYF.

The rearrangement joins TRBV3-1 (or the pseudogene TRBV3-2) to TRBJ1-1, with D possibly matching TRBD1 (6 bases). The V gene's germline CDR1 is LGHDT and CDR2 YNNKEL (reference sequence). The CDR3 runs 15 residues. The ends were cut back, 1 base at V and 0 bases at J, with 9 bases in the middle. This CDR3 is CASSQGGQMNTEAFF. The CDR3 DNA reads as TGTGCCAGCAGCCAAGGGGGACAAATGAACACTGAAGCTTTCTTT.

The V call is TRBV7-2, the J call TRBJ2-7; D unclear. Per the germline V gene, CDR1 is SGHTA and CDR2 is FQGNSA. Trimming shortened V by 6 bases and J by 2 bases, and 14 bases separated the two germline ends. CDR3 length equals 14 residues. CDR3: CASSPARPTYEQYF. The CDR3 nucleotides read TGTGCCAGCAGTCCCGCCAGGCCGACCTACGAGCAGTACTTC.

The J gene is TRBJ1-4, the V gene TRBV11-3; D gene unclear. The CDR3 runs 14 residues. The germline V gene has CDR1 SGHNT and CDR2 YENEEA. V lost 3 bases to trimming and J lost 4 bases, with 9 bases between them. Written as DNA, the CDR3 is TGTGCCAGCAGCTTCGGGAACCGTAATGAAAAACTGTTTTTT. Translating it yields CASSFGNRNEKLFF.

This chain uses TRBV6-4 with TRBJ2-1; D might be TRBD1 (5 bases). V shed 5 bases and J shed 4 bases, with 9 bases lying between them. Germline values: CDR1 MRHNA, CDR2 SNTAGT. The CDR3 runs 13 residues. CDR3 nucleotide sequence: TGTGCCAGCAGTTTGGACACTTACAATGAGCAGTTCTTC. It yields the protein CASSLDTYNEQFF.

The V and J genes are TRBV21-1 and TRBJ2-1; the D segment call TRBD2 is taken from the table without a DNA check. TRBV21-1 is annotated as a pseudogene. This CDR3 spans 16 amino acids. The DNA of the CDR3 is TGTGCCAGCAGCAACGTTAGAGAGGGCCGCAACAATGAGCAGTTCTTC. This sequence encodes CASSNVREGRNNEQFF.

The chain has TRBV30 and TRBJ2-1; 8 bases line up with TRBD2. Germline V gene lookup returns CDR1 GTSNPN and CDR2 SVGIG (reference sequence). The CDR3 is 15 residues long. J gave up 6 bases and V 5 bases, and 12 bases lay outside the gene matches. CDR3 in amino acids: CAWGRAGATPNEQFF. The CDR3 DNA is TGTGCCTGGGGGCGAGCGGGGGCCACTCCCAATGAGCAGTTCTTC.

This sequence joins TRBV9 and TRBJ1-2; 11 bases are a match to TRBD1. Germline V gene lookup returns CDR1 SGDLS and CDR2 YYNGEE. The trim removed 2 bases at V and 4 bases at J, leaving 10 bases unmatched. The CDR3 totals 17 residues. The CDR3, as DNA: TGTGCCAGCAGCGTTGGACAGGGGGCCTTAGAGGTCTATGGCTACACCTTC. Its protein product is CASSVGQGALEVYGYTF.